The table lists the clone carrying this T cell receptor (beta chain) with a count of one. What it binds is unknown. The sample is drawn from a study of cytomegalovirus exposure and HLA in healthy donors. Regarding the study as a whole: TCR beta V- and J-gene trimming, according to a later analysis, was linked to a missense DCLRE1C variant. Three chains tied to CMV proved CMV antigen-specific in vitro.

PCR employed 60 Vbeta and 13 Jbeta primers. The protocol was immunoSEQ multiplex PCR, while the TCRdb copy is restricted to in-frame clones and leaves out a portion. The repertoire holds about 170,000 clones, with 72% as singletons. This donor has no recorded CMV serostatus. The CDR3 covers 13 residues. Germline CDR1 SNHLY, CDR2 FYNNEI. The V and J ends lost 11 bases and 5 bases respectively, with 18 bases between them. The sequence was obtained from a human donor in good health. V and J are TRBV2 and TRBJ2-5; maybe TRBD1 (6 bases). The sample taken for sequencing was PBMCs. In nucleotides, the CDR3 is TGTGCCCTCTTCAGGGGCAAAGTGGAGACCCAGTACTTC. Amino acids: CALFRGKVETQYF. The complete variable domain, with remaining parts taken from reference TRBV2 and TRBJ2-5, reads EPEVTQTPSHQVTQMGQEVILRCVPISNHLYFYWYRQILGQKVEFLVSFYNNEISEKSEIFDDQFSVERPDGSNFTLKIRSTKLEDSAMYFCALFRGKVETQYFGPGTRLLVL.